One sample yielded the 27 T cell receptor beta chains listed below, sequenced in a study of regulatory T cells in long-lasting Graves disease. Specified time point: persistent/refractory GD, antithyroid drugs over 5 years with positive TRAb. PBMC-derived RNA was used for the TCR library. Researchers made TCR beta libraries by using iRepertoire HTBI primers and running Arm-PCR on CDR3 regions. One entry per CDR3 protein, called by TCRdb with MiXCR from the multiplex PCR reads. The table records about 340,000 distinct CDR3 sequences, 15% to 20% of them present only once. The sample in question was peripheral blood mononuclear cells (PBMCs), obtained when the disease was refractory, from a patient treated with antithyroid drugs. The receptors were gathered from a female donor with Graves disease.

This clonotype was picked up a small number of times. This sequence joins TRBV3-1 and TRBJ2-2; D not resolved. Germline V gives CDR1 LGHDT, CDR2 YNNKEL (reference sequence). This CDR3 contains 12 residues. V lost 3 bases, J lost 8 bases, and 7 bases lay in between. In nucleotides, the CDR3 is TGTGCCAGCAGCCATTCTGGAGGGGAGCTGTTTTTT. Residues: CASSHSGGELFF.

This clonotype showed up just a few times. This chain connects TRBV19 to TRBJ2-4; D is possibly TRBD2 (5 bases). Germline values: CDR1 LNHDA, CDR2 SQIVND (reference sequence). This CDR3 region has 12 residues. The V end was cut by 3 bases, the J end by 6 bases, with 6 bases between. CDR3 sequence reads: CASSIEGNIQYF. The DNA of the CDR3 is TGTGCCAGTAGTATCGAGGGAAACATTCAGTACTTC.

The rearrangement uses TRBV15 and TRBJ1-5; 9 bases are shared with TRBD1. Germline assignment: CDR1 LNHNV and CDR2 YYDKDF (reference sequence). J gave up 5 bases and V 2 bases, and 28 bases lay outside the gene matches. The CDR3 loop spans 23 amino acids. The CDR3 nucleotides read TGTGCCACCAGCAGAAGGGACAGGGCCCCTCTCAATCCCTTCTCCCCTCTTCATCAGCCCCAGCATTTT. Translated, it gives CATSRRDRAPLNPFSPLHQPQHF.

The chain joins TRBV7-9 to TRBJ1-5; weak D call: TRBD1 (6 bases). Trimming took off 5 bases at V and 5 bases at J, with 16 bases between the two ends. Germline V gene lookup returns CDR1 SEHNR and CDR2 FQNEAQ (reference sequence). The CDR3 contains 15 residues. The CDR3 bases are TGTGCCAGCAGCCAGACAGGTTTGAATTATCAGCCCCAGCATTTT. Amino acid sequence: CASSQTGLNYQPQHF.

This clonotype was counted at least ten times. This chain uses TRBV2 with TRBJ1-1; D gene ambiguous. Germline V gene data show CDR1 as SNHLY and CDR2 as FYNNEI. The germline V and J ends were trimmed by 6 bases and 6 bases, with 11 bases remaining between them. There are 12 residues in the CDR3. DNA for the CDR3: TGTGCCAGCAGAAGGTACCAAGCTGAAGCTTTCTTT. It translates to CASRRYQAEAFF.

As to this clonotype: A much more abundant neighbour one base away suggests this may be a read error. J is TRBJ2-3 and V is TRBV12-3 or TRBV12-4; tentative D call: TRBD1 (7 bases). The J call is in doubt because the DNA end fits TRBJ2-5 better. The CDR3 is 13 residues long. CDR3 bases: TGTGCCAGCAGTTGGAGGGGGCCAGAGACCCAGTACTTC. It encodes CASSWRGPETQYF.

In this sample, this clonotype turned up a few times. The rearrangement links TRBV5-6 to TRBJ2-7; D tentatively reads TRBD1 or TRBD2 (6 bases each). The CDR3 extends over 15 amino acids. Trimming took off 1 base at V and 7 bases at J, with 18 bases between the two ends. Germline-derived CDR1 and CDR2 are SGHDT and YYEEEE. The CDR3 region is CASSLRRDILVEQYF. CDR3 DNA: TGTGCCAGCAGCTTGCGGCGGGACATTTTGGTGGAGCAGTACTTC.

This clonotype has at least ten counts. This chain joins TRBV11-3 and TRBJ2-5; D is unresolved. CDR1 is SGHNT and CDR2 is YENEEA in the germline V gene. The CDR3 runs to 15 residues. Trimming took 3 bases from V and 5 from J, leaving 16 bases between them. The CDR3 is CASSFKGNLGETQYF. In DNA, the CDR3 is TGTGCCAGCAGCTTTAAGGGAAATCTGGGGGAGACCCAGTACTTC.

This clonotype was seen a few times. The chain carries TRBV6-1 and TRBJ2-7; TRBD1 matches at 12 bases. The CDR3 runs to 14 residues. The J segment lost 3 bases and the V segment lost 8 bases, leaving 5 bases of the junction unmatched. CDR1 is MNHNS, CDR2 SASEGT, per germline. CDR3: CASLGTGGGYEQYF. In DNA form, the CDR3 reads TGTGCCAGCTTGGGGACAGGGGGCGGCTACGAGCAGTACTTC.

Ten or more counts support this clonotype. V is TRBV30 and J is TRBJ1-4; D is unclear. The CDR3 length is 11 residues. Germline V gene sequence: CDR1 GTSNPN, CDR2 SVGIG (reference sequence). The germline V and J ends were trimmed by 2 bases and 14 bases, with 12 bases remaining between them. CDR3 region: CAWSIGRRLFF. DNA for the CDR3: TGTGCCTGGAGTATCGGGAGAAGGCTGTTTTTT. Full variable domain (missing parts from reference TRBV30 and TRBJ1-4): SQTIHQWPATLVQPVGSPLSLECTVEGTSNPNLYWYRQAAGRGLQLLFYSVGIGQISSEVPQNLSASRPQDRQFILSSKKLLLSDSGFYLCAWSIGRRLFFGSGTQLSVL.

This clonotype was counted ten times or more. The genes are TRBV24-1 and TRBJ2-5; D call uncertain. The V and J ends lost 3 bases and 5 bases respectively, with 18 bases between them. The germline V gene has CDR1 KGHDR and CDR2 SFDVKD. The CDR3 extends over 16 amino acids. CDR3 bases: TGTGCCACCAGTGATCCCGGCGGACCTCAGTCGGAGACCCAGTACTTC. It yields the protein CATSDPGGPQSETQYF.

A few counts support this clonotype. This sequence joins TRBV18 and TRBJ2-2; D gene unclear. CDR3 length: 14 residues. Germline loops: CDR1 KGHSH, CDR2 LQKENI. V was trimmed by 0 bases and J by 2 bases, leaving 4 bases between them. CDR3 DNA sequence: TGTGCCAGCTCACCACCAATAAACACCGGGGAGCTGTTTTTT. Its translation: CASSPPINTGELFF.

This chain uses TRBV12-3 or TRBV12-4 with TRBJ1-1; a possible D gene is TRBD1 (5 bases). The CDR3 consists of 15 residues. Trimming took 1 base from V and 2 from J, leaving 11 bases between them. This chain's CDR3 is CASSLGGSFNTEAFF. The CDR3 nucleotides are TGTGCCAGCAGTTTAGGGGGCAGCTTTAACACTGAAGCTTTCTTT.

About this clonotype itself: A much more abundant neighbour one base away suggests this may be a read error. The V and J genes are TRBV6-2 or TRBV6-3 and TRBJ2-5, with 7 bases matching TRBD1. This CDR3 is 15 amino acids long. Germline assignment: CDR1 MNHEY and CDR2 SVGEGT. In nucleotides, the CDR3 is TGTGCCAGCAGCCTCGATGGGACAGTACAAGGGACCCAGTACTTC. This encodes CASSLDGTVQGTQYF.

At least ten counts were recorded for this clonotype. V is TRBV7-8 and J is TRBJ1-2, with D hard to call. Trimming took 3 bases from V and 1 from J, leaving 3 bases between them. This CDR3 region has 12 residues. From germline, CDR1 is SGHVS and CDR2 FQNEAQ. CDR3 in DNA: TGTGCCAGCAGCTTGAATAACTATGGCTACACCTTC. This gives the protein CASSLNNYGYTF.

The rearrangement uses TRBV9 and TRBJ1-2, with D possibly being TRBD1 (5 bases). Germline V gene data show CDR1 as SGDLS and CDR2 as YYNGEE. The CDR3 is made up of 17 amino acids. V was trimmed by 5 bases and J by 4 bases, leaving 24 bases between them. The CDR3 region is CASRAPFSGPSSYGYTF. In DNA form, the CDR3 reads TGTGCCAGCAGGGCCCCCTTTTCGGGGCCGTCTAGCTATGGCTACACCTTC.

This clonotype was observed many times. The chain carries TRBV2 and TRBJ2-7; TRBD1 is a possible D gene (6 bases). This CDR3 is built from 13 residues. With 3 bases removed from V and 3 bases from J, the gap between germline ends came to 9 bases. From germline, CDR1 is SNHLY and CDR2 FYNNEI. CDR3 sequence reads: CASSDQDSYEQYF. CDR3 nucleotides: TGTGCCAGCAGTGACCAGGACAGCTACGAGCAGTACTTC.

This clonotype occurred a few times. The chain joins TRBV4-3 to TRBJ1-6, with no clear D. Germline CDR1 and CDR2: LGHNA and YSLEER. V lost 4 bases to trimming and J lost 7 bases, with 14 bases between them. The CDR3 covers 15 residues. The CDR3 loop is CASSPSVALNSPLHF. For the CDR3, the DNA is TGCGCCAGCAGCCCGTCTGTTGCTCTGAATTCACCCCTCCACTTT.

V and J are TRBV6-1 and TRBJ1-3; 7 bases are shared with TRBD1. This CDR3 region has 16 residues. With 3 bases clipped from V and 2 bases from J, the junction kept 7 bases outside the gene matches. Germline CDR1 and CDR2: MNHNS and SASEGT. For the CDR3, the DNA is TGTGCCAGCAGTGACAGGGGGGGTTCGGCTGGAAACACCATATATTTT. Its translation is CASSDRGGSAGNTIYF.

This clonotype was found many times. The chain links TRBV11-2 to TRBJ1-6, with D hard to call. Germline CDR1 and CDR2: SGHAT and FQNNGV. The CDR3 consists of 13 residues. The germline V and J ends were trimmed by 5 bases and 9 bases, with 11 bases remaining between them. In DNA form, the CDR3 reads TGTGCCAGCAGCCCTGTACTCCGTTCACCCCTCCACTTT. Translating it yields CASSPVLRSPLHF.

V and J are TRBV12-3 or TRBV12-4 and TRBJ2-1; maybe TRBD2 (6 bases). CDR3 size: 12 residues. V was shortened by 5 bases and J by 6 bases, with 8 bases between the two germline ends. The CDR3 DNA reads TGTGCCAGCAGTAAAGCGGGCAATGAGCAGTTCTTC. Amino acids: CASSKAGNEQFF.

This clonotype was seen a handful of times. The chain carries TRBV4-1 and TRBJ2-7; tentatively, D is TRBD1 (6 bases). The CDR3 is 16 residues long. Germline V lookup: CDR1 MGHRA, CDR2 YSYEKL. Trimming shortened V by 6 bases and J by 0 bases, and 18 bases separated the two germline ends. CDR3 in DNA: TGCGCCAGCAGTAGCATCCCGGGACAAAGCTCCTACGAGCAGTACTTC. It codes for CASSSIPGQSSYEQYF.

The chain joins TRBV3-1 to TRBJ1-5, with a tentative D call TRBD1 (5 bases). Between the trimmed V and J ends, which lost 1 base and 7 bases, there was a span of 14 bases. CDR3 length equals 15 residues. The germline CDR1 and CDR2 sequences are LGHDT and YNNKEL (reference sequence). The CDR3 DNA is TGTGCCAGCAGCCAAGGCTTTCTAGAGGGGCAGCCCCAGCATTTT. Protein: CASSQGFLEGQPQHF. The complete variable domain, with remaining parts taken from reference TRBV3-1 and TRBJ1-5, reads DTAVSQTPKYLVTQMGNDKSIKCEQNLGHDTMYWYKQDSKKFLKIMFSYNNKELIINETVPNRFSPKSPDKAHLNLHINSLELGDSAVYFCASSQGFLEGQPQHFGDGTRLSIL.

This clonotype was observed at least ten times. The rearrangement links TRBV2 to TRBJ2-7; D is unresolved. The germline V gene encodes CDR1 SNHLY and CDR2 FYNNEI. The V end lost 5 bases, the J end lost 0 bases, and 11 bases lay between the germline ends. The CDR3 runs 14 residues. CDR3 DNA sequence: TGTGCCAGCAGTTTACAAGTAGGCTCCTACGAGCAGTACTTC. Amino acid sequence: CASSLQVGSYEQYF.

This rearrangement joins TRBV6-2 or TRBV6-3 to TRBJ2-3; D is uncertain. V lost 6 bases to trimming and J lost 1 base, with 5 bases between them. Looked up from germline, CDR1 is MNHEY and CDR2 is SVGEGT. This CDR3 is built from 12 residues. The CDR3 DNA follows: TGTGCCAGCAGGTGGGGCACAGATACGCAGTATTTT. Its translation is CASRWGTDTQYF.

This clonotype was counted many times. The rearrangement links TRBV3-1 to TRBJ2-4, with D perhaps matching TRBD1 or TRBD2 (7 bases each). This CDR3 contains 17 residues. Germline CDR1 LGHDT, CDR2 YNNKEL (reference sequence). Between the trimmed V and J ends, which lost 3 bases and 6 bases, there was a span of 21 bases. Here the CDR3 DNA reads TGTGCCAGCAGCCACCTCGGGAGGACAGGCCGGACAAACATTCAGTACTTC. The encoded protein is CASSHLGRTGRTNIQYF.

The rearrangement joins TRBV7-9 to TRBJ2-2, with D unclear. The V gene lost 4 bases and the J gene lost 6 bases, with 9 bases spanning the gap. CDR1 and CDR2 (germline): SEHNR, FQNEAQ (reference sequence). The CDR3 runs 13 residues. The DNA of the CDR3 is TGTGCCAGCAGCTCCTTTGGGGCCGGGGAGCTGTTTTTT. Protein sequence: CASSSFGAGELFF.